Listed here are 21 T cell receptor beta chains from one sample, sequenced in a study of blood T cell repertoires in COVID-19. The protocol was immunoSEQ multiplex PCR, while the TCRdb copy is restricted to in-frame clones and leaves out a portion. The repertoire holds approximately 130,000 clones, with over 70% as singletons. Sequencing was performed on peripheral blood. These receptors all come from an older man with active or convalescent COVID-19.

The chain couples TRBV5-4 to TRBJ2-7; possibly TRBD2 for D (7 bases). Germline loops: CDR1 SGHNT, CDR2 YYREEE (reference sequence). CDR3 length: 17 amino acids. The V gene lost 0 bases and the J gene lost 5 bases, with 21 bases spanning the gap. CDR3 sequence: CASSLATLGGARNEQYF. The CDR3 DNA follows: TGTGCCAGCAGCTTGGCCACTTTGGGGGGGGCGCGGAACGAGCAGTACTTC.

The V and J genes are TRBV19 and TRBJ1-5; 8 nucleotides agree with TRBD1. Per the germline V gene, CDR1 is LNHDA and CDR2 is SQIVND (reference sequence). Trimming took 4 bases from V and 4 from J; bases not matched to a gene: 6. The CDR3 extends over 15 amino acids. The CDR3 DNA reads TGTGCCAGTAGTACCGCAGGGGGCCTGAATCAGCCCCAGCATTTT. Translated, it gives CASSTAGGLNQPQHF.

The CDR3 loop is CASSHNSGQGRGYTF. The DNA of the CDR3 is TGTGCCAGCAGCCACAACTCGGGACAGGGCAGGGGCTACACCTTC. This chain uses TRBV3-1 (or the pseudogene TRBV3-2) with TRBJ1-2; 9 nucleotides align to TRBD1. This CDR3 spans 15 amino acids. Trimming removed 3 bases from V and 8 bases from J; junction bases left unmatched: 10. Germline lookup yields CDR1 LGHDT and CDR2 YNNKEL (reference sequence).

The chain carries TRBV28 and TRBJ1-5; 10 positions match TRBD1. The CDR3 sequence is 12 residues long. Germline lookup yields CDR1 MDHEN and CDR2 SYDVKM. With 11 bases clipped from V and 2 bases from J, the junction kept 0 bases outside the gene matches. CDR3 nucleotides: TGTGCCGGACAGGGGGGCAATCAGCCCCAGCATTTT. Protein sequence: CAGQGGNQPQHF.

The gene calls are TRBV28 and TRBJ1-6; 12 bases map to TRBD1. Looked up from germline, CDR1 is MDHEN and CDR2 is SYDVKM. Trimming cost V 6 bases and J 7 bases; bases outside gene matches: 4. The length of the CDR3 is 15 residues. CDR3: CASRGQGAQNSPLHF. CDR3 nucleotides: TGTGCCAGCAGGGGACAGGGGGCGCAAAATTCACCCCTCCACTTT.

J is TRBJ2-7 and V is TRBV27, with 9 bases identical to TRBD2. Per germline, CDR1 MNHEY and CDR2 SMNVEV (reference sequence). V was clipped by 8 bases and J by 5 bases; unmatched bases: 10. CDR3 length equals 14 residues. The CDR3 nucleotides read TGTGCCAGCGGCCCGGGGACTAGCCTCAACGAGCAGTACTTC. Its translation is CASGPGTSLNEQYF.

This chain links TRBV29-1 with TRBJ2-1, with 9 bases lining up with TRBD2. This CDR3 region has 15 residues. Trimming removed 1 base from V and 2 bases from J; junction bases left unmatched: 3. Germline assignment: CDR1 SQVTM and CDR2 ANQGSEA. CDR3 amino acids: CSVEGGGAAYNEQFF. CDR3 coding DNA: TGCAGCGTTGAAGGCGGGGGGGCCGCCTACAATGAGCAGTTCTTC.

J is TRBJ1-3 and V is TRBV9; D remains unclear. This CDR3 contains 11 residues. Germline V CDR1 and CDR2: SGDLS, YYNGEE. Trimming pared 4 bases from V and 3 bases from J, leaving 2 bases between. The CDR3 loop reads CASSLGNTIYF. The CDR3 bases are TGTGCCAGCAGCCTTGGAAACACCATATATTTT. The variable domain in full, completed from reference TRBV9 and TRBJ1-3, reads DSGVTQTPKHLITATGQRVTLRCSPRSGDLSVYWYQQSLDQGLQFLIQYYNGEERAKGNILERFSAQQFPDLHSELNLSSLELGDSALYFCASSLGNTIYFGEGSWLTVV.

The chain couples TRBV6-4 to TRBJ1-1; D is uncertain. V was cut by 6 bases and J by 1 base, with 9 bases left in between. Germline loops: CDR1 MRHNA, CDR2 SNTAGT. CDR3 length: 13 amino acids. CDR3 region: CASSPGENTEAFF. CDR3 coding DNA: TGTGCCAGCAGCCCTGGAGAGAACACTGAAGCTTTCTTT.

This clone showed up just once. In DNA, the CDR3 is TGTGCCAGCTCAGCGGGACAGGCCCTAGCCAAAAACATTCAGTACTTC. Protein sequence: CASSAGQALAKNIQYF. The gene calls are TRBV18 and TRBJ2-4, with 8 positions matching TRBD1. There are 16 residues in the CDR3. With V trimmed by 5 bases and J by 0 bases, 6 bases remained unmatched. Germline V CDR1 and CDR2: KGHSH, LQKENI.

This sequence joins TRBV19 and TRBJ1-5, with D possibly being TRBD1 (5 bases). Trimming left V 6 bases short and J 3 bases short, with 15 bases between. Germline loops: CDR1 LNHDA, CDR2 SQIVND (reference sequence). The length of the CDR3 is 15 residues. The CDR3 nucleotides read TGTGCCAGTAGCTCTGGGGGGTTATTCAATCAGCCCCAGCATTTT. As protein: CASSSGGLFNQPQHF.

The rearrangement joins TRBV5-6 to TRBJ2-1; perhaps TRBD2 as D (7 bases). Trimming shortened V by 8 bases and J by 2 bases, and 14 bases separated the two germline ends. The CDR3 spans 14 residues. Germline V gene lookup returns CDR1 SGHDT and CDR2 YYEEEE. The CDR3 reads CASGEGGAYNEQFF. CDR3 coding DNA: TGTGCCAGTGGTGAAGGGGGGGCCTACAATGAGCAGTTCTTC.

The chain combines TRBV3-1 (or the pseudogene TRBV3-2) with TRBJ1-1; D is ambiguous. The CDR3 sequence is 15 residues long. From germline, CDR1 is LGHDT and CDR2 YNNKEL (reference sequence). The V gene lost 1 base and the J gene lost 3 bases, with 12 bases spanning the gap. The CDR3 nucleotides are TGTGCCAGCAGCCAAGGGTCCTCGGGAGACACTGAAGCTTTCTTT. It codes for CASSQGSSGDTEAFF.

A few counts support this clone. The CDR3 is CASSQRVGYTEAFF. CDR3 sequence (DNA): TGTGCCAGCAGCCAGCGGGTTGGTTACACTGAAGCTTTCTTT. The chain employs TRBV6-5 and TRBJ1-1; D uncertain. With 6 bases removed from V and 3 bases from J, the gap between germline ends came to 14 bases. Germline V lookup: CDR1 MNHEY, CDR2 SVGAGI. The CDR3 is 14 amino acids.

This chain links TRBV14 with TRBJ1-2, with TRBD1 as a possible D gene (5 bases). The V and J ends lost 1 base and 3 bases respectively, with 12 bases between them. The CDR3 extends over 15 amino acids. Per germline, CDR1 SGHDN and CDR2 FVKESK. CDR3 sequence: CASSQGDGTDYGYTF. The CDR3, as DNA: TGTGCCAGCAGCCAAGGGGACGGGACTGACTATGGCTACACCTTC.

The chain joins TRBV10-3 to TRBJ1-2, with D possibly being TRBD1 (5 bases). Trimming removed 3 bases at V and 3 bases at J, with 11 bases between. The length of the CDR3 is 14 residues. Germline V CDR1 and CDR2: ENHRY, SYGVKD. The CDR3 is CAISDRGADYGYTF. CDR3 coding DNA: TGTGCCATCAGTGATAGGGGCGCAGACTATGGCTACACCTTC.

The gene calls are TRBV3-1 (or the pseudogene TRBV3-2) and TRBJ2-3; 7 nucleotides line up with TRBD2. The CDR3 loop spans 13 amino acids. Unmatched junction bases numbered 0, after V lost 0 bases and J lost 6 bases. Germline V gene data show CDR1 as LGHDT and CDR2 as YNNKEL (reference sequence). The chain's CDR3 is CASSQDGGDTQYF. CDR3 DNA: TGTGCCAGCAGCCAAGACGGGGGGGATACGCAGTATTTT.

The chain joins TRBV7-3 to TRBJ1-1; D is ambiguous. Trimming took off 3 bases at V and 2 bases at J, with 7 bases between the two ends. Looked up from germline, CDR1 is SGHTA and CDR2 is FQGTGA. The CDR3 is made up of 13 amino acids. The CDR3: CASSLRSNTEAFF. For the CDR3, the DNA is TGTGCCAGCAGCTTGAGGAGTAACACTGAAGCTTTCTTT.

Regarding this clone: Other DNA sequences in the same sample also yield this CDR3. This chain joins TRBV5-1 and TRBJ2-1; TRBD2 matches at 11 bases. V gave up 2 bases and J gave up 4 bases; unmatched junction bases: 2. The CDR3 is 15 residues long. Germline V gene lookup returns CDR1 SGHRS and CDR2 YFSETQ. Here the CDR3 reads CASSLGTSGYNEQFF. CDR3 bases: TGCGCCAGCAGCTTAGGGACTAGCGGTTACAATGAGCAGTTCTTC.

J is TRBJ2-2 and V is TRBV7-9; 7 bases agree with TRBD1. The CDR3 spans 15 residues. Germline values: CDR1 SEHNR, CDR2 FQNEAQ (reference sequence). J lost 4 bases, V lost 5 bases, and 7 bases had no gene match. CDR3 coding DNA: TGTGCCAGCAGCCTGACAGGGAGAATCACCGGGGAGCTGTTTTTT. Amino acid sequence: CASSLTGRITGELFF.

V is TRBV30 and J is TRBJ1-5; 9 bases match TRBD1. CDR1 is GTSNPN, CDR2 SVGIG, per germline (reference sequence). The V segment lost 5 bases and the J segment 3 bases; nucleotides outside the gene matches: 17. CDR3 length: 18 residues. The CDR3 DNA is TGTGCCTGGGACGGTGGGACAGGGATAGGGTACAACAATCAGCCCCAGCATTTT. Its protein is CAWDGGTGIGYNNQPQHF.